The 18 T cell receptor beta chains below all came from one sample that was sequenced in a study of graft-versus-host responses after intestinal transplantation. Libraries were prepared by immunoSEQ multiplex PCR; TCRdb keeps only in-frame clonotypes and omits some of them. The table shows over 80,000 clones, with 91% occurring only once. For these TCRs, the target antigens are not known. Source: unstimulated CD4+ T cells sorted from spleen or lymph node cells, taken before transplant. These receptors came from a human donor who was the organ donor for an intestinal transplant.

The chain employs TRBV18 and TRBJ2-1; 10 bases match TRBD1. Germline V lookup: CDR1 KGHSH, CDR2 LQKENI. The ends lost 6 bases at V and 10 bases at J; junction bases unmatched: 12. The CDR3 loop spans 15 amino acids. CDR3 residues: CASSRGQGGFGEQFF. For the CDR3, the DNA is TGTGCCAGCTCGCGTGGACAGGGGGGCTTCGGGGAGCAGTTCTTC.

This clone was counted once. This chain joins TRBV27 and TRBJ1-5; the match to TRBD1 covers 12 bases. V gave up 9 bases and J gave up 2 bases; unmatched junction bases: 5. The CDR3 consists of 15 residues. Germline V gene data show CDR1 as MNHEY and CDR2 as SMNVEV (reference sequence). In DNA form, the CDR3 reads TGTGCCAGTCGGCGGGACAGGGGGCGCAATCAGCCCCAGCATTTT. It translates to CASRRDRGRNQPQHF.

The chain couples TRBV27 to TRBJ1-5, with 9 nucleotides matching TRBD1. CDR3 length equals 14 residues. The J segment lost 6 bases and the V segment lost 5 bases, leaving 5 bases of the junction unmatched. Germline CDR1 is MNHEY and CDR2 is SMNVEV (reference sequence). As DNA, the CDR3 is TGTGCCAGCAGTCGAGACAGGGGGGGTCAGCCCCAGCATTTT. This translates into CASSRDRGGQPQHF.

This clone appeared a single time. V is TRBV19 and J is TRBJ2-3; TRBD1 agrees at 11 bases. Germline trimming cut 8 bases from V and 2 bases from J; bases unmatched to any gene: 3. Germline loops: CDR1 LNHDA, CDR2 SQIVND (reference sequence). CDR3 length: 14 residues. CDR3 nucleotide sequence: TGTGCCAGTCGGGGACAGGGGGTCACAGATACGCAGTATTTT. Protein product: CASRGQGVTDTQYF.

This chain connects TRBV7-8 to TRBJ2-3, with a tentative D call TRBD1 (6 bases). The V end was cut by 2 bases, the J end by 3 bases, with 12 bases between. In germline, CDR1 is SGHVS, CDR2 FQNEAQ. The CDR3 runs to 15 residues. CDR3 bases: TGTGCCAGCAGCTTAAGGGGGTGGACGACAGATACGCAGTATTTT. The encoded protein is CASSLRGWTTDTQYF. Combining the CDR3 with reference TRBV7-8 and TRBJ2-3 gives the whole variable domain GAGVSQSPRYKVAKRGQDVALRCDPISGHVSLFWYQQALGQGPEFLTYFQNEAQLDKSGLPSDRFFAERPEGSVSTLKIQRTQQEDSAVYLCASSLRGWTTDTQYFGPGTRLTVL.

In its sample, this clone was seen once. The chain has TRBV4-3 and TRBJ1-2; D uncertain. Germline values: CDR1 LGHNA, CDR2 YSLEER. The CDR3 sequence is 15 residues long. V shed 0 bases and J shed 1 base, with 9 bases lying between them. The CDR3 bases are TGCGCCAGCAGCCAAGACCACGCAGTTAACTATGGCTACACCTTC. Translation gives CASSQDHAVNYGYTF.

The rearrangement links TRBV7-2 to TRBJ2-1; 7 bases are shared with TRBD1. This CDR3 region has 16 residues. The germline gives CDR1 SGHTA, CDR2 FQGNSA. With 2 bases clipped from V and 2 bases from J, the junction kept 6 bases outside the gene matches. The CDR3 DNA follows: TGTGCCAGCAGCTTAAAACAGGGGTGGGCCTACAATGAGCAGTTCTTC. Residues: CASSLKQGWAYNEQFF.

The genes are TRBV19 and TRBJ1-2, with a possible D match to TRBD1 (6 bases). CDR1 and CDR2 (germline): LNHDA, SQIVND (reference sequence). The V end lost 7 bases, the J end lost 8 bases, and 14 bases lay between the germline ends. The CDR3 spans 12 residues. In nucleotides, the CDR3 is TGTGCCAGTATGAACAGGGTTTGGGGCTACACCTTC. This codes for CASMNRVWGYTF.

This clone appeared a single time. V usage is TRBV11-1 and J usage is TRBJ2-1; D call uncertain. CDR3 size: 13 residues. Trimming pared 0 bases from V and 9 bases from J, leaving 9 bases between. Germline lookup yields CDR1 SGHAT and CDR2 FQDESV (reference sequence). As DNA, the CDR3 is TGTGCCAGCAGCTTAGCAGGCAGGTTTGAGCAGTTCTTC. It codes for CASSLAGRFEQFF.

The V gene is TRBV5-8, the J gene TRBJ2-3; the match to TRBD2 covers 9 bases. V shed 5 bases, J shed 3 bases, and the junction held 4 bases outside the gene matches. The CDR3 is 14 amino acids. Germline V gene lookup returns CDR1 SGHTS and CDR2 YDEGEE. The CDR3 sequence is CASSHGLATDTQYF. Written as DNA, the CDR3 is TGTGCCAGCAGTCATGGACTAGCGACAGATACGCAGTATTTT.

In its sample, this clone was seen once. V is TRBV7-2 and J is TRBJ2-3; 9 nucleotides agree with TRBD2. The V gene's germline CDR1 is SGHTA and CDR2 FQGNSA. CDR3 length: 17 amino acids. The junction had 12 bases not matched to a gene; V was cut back by 4 bases and J by 4 bases. CDR3 coding DNA: TGTGCCAGCAGCTCGCCCCCCGGGACTAGCACCTCAGATACGCAGTATTTT. Its translation is CASSSPPGTSTSDTQYF.

This chain joins TRBV7-3 and TRBJ1-2, with D possibly TRBD1 on 5 matching bases. The CDR3 is 17 residues long. V was cut by 5 bases and J by 8 bases, with 27 bases left in between. CDR1 and CDR2 from the germline V gene are SGHTA and FQGTGA. The DNA for the CDR3 is TGTGCCAGCAGCCCCTCCCCCGCGGGGGTAGGCTGGGAAGGCTACACCTTC. This translates into CASSPSPAGVGWEGYTF.

This clone was counted between two and nine times. This sequence joins TRBV6-6 and TRBJ1-3; D is undetermined. CDR1 MNHNY and CDR2 SVGAGI come from the germline V gene (reference sequence). V was clipped by 8 bases and J by 0 bases, with 5 bases between them. The CDR3 is 12 residues long. CDR3 in amino acids: CASLSSGNTIYF. CDR3 bases: TGTGCCAGCCTCAGCTCTGGAAACACCATATATTTT.

The chain carries TRBV29-1 and TRBJ2-2, with TRBD2 as a possible D gene (6 bases). V was shortened by 2 bases and J by 6 bases, with 10 bases between the two germline ends. The germline gives CDR1 SQVTM, CDR2 ANQGSEA. The CDR3 is 13 amino acids. The CDR3 region is CSVERGGAGELFF. CDR3 sequence (DNA): TGCAGCGTTGAACGCGGCGGGGCCGGGGAGCTGTTTTTT.

The CDR3 DNA reads TGTGCCAGCAGCGTACAAGATACGCAGTATTTT. This gives the protein CASSVQDTQYF. This chain joins TRBV9 and TRBJ2-3; D unclear. The V gene's germline CDR1 is SGDLS and CDR2 YYNGEE. CDR3 length equals 11 residues. V gave up 1 base and J gave up 5 bases, with 2 bases separating them.

The rearrangement uses TRBV6-1 and TRBJ2-1, with a weak D call TRBD2 (5 bases). This CDR3 spans 13 amino acids. The V end was cut by 10 bases, the J end by 3 bases, with 13 bases between. Germline CDR1 is MNHNS and CDR2 is SASEGT. The CDR3 spells CATPSRGYNEQFF. The CDR3 nucleotides read TGTGCCACCCCCTCCCGGGGCTACAATGAGCAGTTCTTC.

The V and J genes are TRBV10-3 and TRBJ1-5, with D hard to call. V lost 4 bases and J lost 0, with 4 bases in between. CDR1 and CDR2 from the germline V gene are ENHRY and SYGVKD. The CDR3 sequence is 13 residues long. The CDR3 DNA reads as TGTGCCATCAGTGCTAATAGCAATCAGCCCCAGCATTTT. Protein product: CAISANSNQPQHF.

The chain recombines TRBV5-1 with TRBJ2-3, with 8 bases lining up with TRBD2. V lost 0 bases and J lost 3; bases outside the gene matches: 12. This CDR3 contains 18 residues. Germline V lookup: CDR1 SGHRS, CDR2 YFSETQ. The CDR3 loop reads CASSLGAGGQRWTDTQYF. DNA of the CDR3: TGCGCCAGCAGCTTGGGCGCGGGGGGCCAGCGGTGGACAGATACGCAGTATTTT.